The 26 T cell receptor beta chains reported below all come from one sample, sequenced in a study of Ad26.COV2.S vaccination and SARS-CoV-2 variants. Clones were sequenced by immunoSEQ multiplex PCR, and TCRdb holds only the in-frame ones, with some missing. The repertoire includes 350,000 to 500,000 clones, around 90% of them detected once, and roughly 4% sits in the top ten. Treatment defined: roughly 19 received Ad26.COV2.S at low or high dose, single or two shots; 5 received placebo; per-sample allocation not given. Day 63 after the first injection of vaccine or placebo was the sampling time. The sequences come from peripheral blood, collected in a trial of Ad26.COV2.S vaccine versus placebo. These receptors all stem from a person between 18 and 65 years old who received the Ad26.COV2.S COVID-19 vaccine or a placebo.

The CDR3 loop is CASSFGTGGTYEQYF. CDR3 bases: TGTGCCAGCAGCTTCGGGACAGGGGGCACCTACGAGCAGTACTTC. The rearrangement uses TRBV11-3 and TRBJ2-7, with TRBD1 matching over 12 bases. The CDR3 totals 15 residues. Trimming took 3 bases from V and 2 from J; bases not matched to a gene: 2. Germline V CDR1 and CDR2: SGHNT, YENEEA.

V gene TRBV9 combines with J gene TRBJ2-1, with 7 bases lining up with TRBD2. The CDR3 runs 18 residues. After removal of 1 base from V and 3 bases from J, the junction contained 13 bases not matched to a gene. The germline gives CDR1 SGDLS, CDR2 YYNGEE. The CDR3 DNA reads TGTGCCAGCAGCGTATCTCTCTGGAGGGAGGGTAGCTACAATGAGCAGTTCTTC. Encoded protein: CASSVSLWREGSYNEQFF.

The gene calls are TRBV3-1 (or the pseudogene TRBV3-2) and TRBJ2-1, with D perhaps matching TRBD2 (5 bases). The germline V gene encodes CDR1 LGHDT and CDR2 YNNKEL (reference sequence). The CDR3 runs to 13 residues. Trimming cost V 3 bases and J 8 bases, with 11 bases left between them. As DNA, the CDR3 is TGTGCCAGCAGCCAGAGTGAGGGCTATGAGCAGTTCTTC. Its protein is CASSQSEGYEQFF.

In DNA form, the CDR3 reads TGTGCCAGCAGCGGACAGGTGGGTAGTGAGCAGTTCTTC. It codes for CASSGQVGSEQFF. This chain connects TRBV7-2 to TRBJ2-1; 7 nucleotides match TRBD1. This CDR3 region has 13 residues. Trimming at V came to 5 bases and at J to 9 bases, leaving 7 bases not matched to a gene. Germline V gene data show CDR1 as SGHTA and CDR2 as FQGNSA.

The rearrangement uses TRBV5-1 and TRBJ2-3, with 7 bases lining up with TRBD1. The CDR3 length is 15 residues. V lost 1 base to trimming and J lost 4 bases; unmatched junction nucleotides: 6. The germline V gene has CDR1 SGHRS and CDR2 YFSETQ. The CDR3 loop reads CASSLPRQGADTQYF. For the CDR3, the DNA is TGCGCCAGCAGCTTGCCGAGGCAGGGGGCAGATACGCAGTATTTT.

V usage is TRBV3-1 (or the pseudogene TRBV3-2) and J usage is TRBJ2-7; 8 nucleotides match TRBD2. V shed 6 bases, J shed 6 bases, and the junction held 7 bases outside the gene matches. The CDR3 runs 13 residues. Germline lookup yields CDR1 LGHDT and CDR2 YNNKEL (reference sequence). Here the CDR3 reads CASRPGLACEQYF. DNA of the CDR3: TGTGCCAGCAGGCCCGGACTAGCTTGCGAGCAGTACTTC.

The rearrangement joins TRBV7-8 to TRBJ1-1; D unresolved. Trimming took 0 bases from V and 2 from J, leaving 10 bases between them. The CDR3 contains 15 residues. CDR1 SGHVS and CDR2 FQNEAQ come from the germline V gene. The CDR3 is CASSLAWFRNTEAFF. As DNA, the CDR3 is TGTGCCAGCAGCTTAGCGTGGTTCCGAAACACTGAAGCTTTCTTT.

CDR3 in amino acids: CASSLAGGLNEQFF. As DNA, the CDR3 is TGTGCCAGCAGCTTAGCGGGAGGGCTCAATGAGCAGTTCTTC. V is TRBV3-1 (or the pseudogene TRBV3-2) and J is TRBJ2-1, with TRBD2 identical over 11 bases. The CDR3 length is 14 residues. Germline CDR1 reads LGHDT; CDR2 reads YNNKEL (reference sequence). The junction had 3 bases not matched to a gene; V was cut back by 5 bases and J by 6 bases.

The V and J genes are TRBV6-4 and TRBJ2-3, with 12 bases fitting TRBD2. Germline CDR1 and CDR2: MRHNA and SNTAGT. This CDR3 is 16 amino acids long. V was pared by 4 bases and J by 5 bases, with 7 bases of the junction left unmatched. CDR3 region: CASSVGLAGPRDTQYF. In DNA form, the CDR3 reads TGTGCCAGCAGTGTCGGACTAGCGGGACCCCGAGATACGCAGTATTTT.

The chain links TRBV25-1 to TRBJ2-1; 8 nucleotides align to TRBD2. This CDR3 has 14 amino acids. CDR1 and CDR2 (germline): MGHDK, SYGVNS. V lost 8 bases, J lost 3 bases, and 6 bases stayed unmatched. CDR3 coding DNA: TGTGCCAGCGCGAGCGGGAGCTTCTACAATGAGCAGTTCTTC. Its translation is CASASGSFYNEQFF.

V gene TRBV2 combines with J gene TRBJ2-7, with D hard to call. The CDR3 length is 14 residues. Germline values: CDR1 SNHLY, CDR2 FYNNEI. V was trimmed by 7 bases and J by 1 base, leaving 14 bases between them. The CDR3 nucleotides are TGTGCCAGCAAGAATGGACCGTCTTCCTACGAGCAGTACTTC. Its protein product is CASKNGPSSYEQYF.

The chain uses TRBV11-2 and TRBJ2-1, with a tentative D call TRBD2 (6 bases). The CDR3 consists of 15 residues. Trimming cost V 4 bases and J 12 bases, with 22 bases left between them. CDR1 is SGHAT, CDR2 FQNNGV, per germline. CDR3 bases: TGTGCCAGCAGCTCGTTAAGGACTAACCCTCTGGGGCAGTTCTTC. Translation gives CASSSLRTNPLGQFF.

The chain combines TRBV6-2 or TRBV6-3 with TRBJ2-7, with D hard to call. V was shortened by 4 bases and J by 8 bases, with 9 bases between the two germline ends. From germline, CDR1 is MNHEY and CDR2 SVGEGT. This CDR3 region has 11 residues. CDR3 amino acids: CASSSAAKQYF. CDR3 DNA sequence: TGTGCCAGCAGTTCGGCCGCCAAGCAGTACTTC.

The V call is TRBV2, the J call TRBJ2-7; D call uncertain. CDR3 length equals 15 residues. From germline, CDR1 is SNHLY and CDR2 FYNNEI. V was cut by 1 base and J by 2 bases, with 12 bases left in between. The CDR3 DNA is TGTGCCAGCAGTGAAGGTTCGGCAGTTACCTACGAGCAGTACTTC. Translating it yields CASSEGSAVTYEQYF.

The chain combines TRBV2 with TRBJ2-7; D may correspond to TRBD1 or TRBD2 (6 bases each). The V gene lost 3 bases and the J gene lost 6 bases, with 18 bases spanning the gap. Germline V lookup: CDR1 SNHLY, CDR2 FYNNEI. The CDR3 runs to 15 residues. The CDR3 sequence: CASSDLVGGRGEQYF. CDR3 in DNA: TGTGCCAGCAGTGATTTAGTAGGGGGGCGTGGCGAGCAGTACTTC.

The chain joins TRBV6-4 to TRBJ2-3, with D unresolved. V dropped 0 bases and J dropped 4 bases, with 8 bases sitting between them. Per germline, CDR1 MRHNA and CDR2 SNTAGT. The CDR3 runs to 14 residues. The CDR3 is CASSDSAQPDTQYF. DNA of the CDR3: TGTGCCAGCAGTGACTCAGCCCAGCCAGATACGCAGTATTTT.

The chain employs TRBV6-1 and TRBJ2-7; D may be TRBD1 (6 bases). Per germline, CDR1 MNHNS and CDR2 SASEGT. The CDR3 runs to 15 residues. V lost 6 bases, J lost 3 bases, and 18 bases lay in between. The CDR3 DNA sequence: TGTGCCAGCAGCTACCTTTCGGGACAACACTACGAGCAGTACTTC. As protein: CASSYLSGQHYEQYF.

This chain links TRBV5-4 with TRBJ2-3; D is undetermined. Per the germline V gene, CDR1 is SGHNT and CDR2 is YYREEE (reference sequence). Trimming removed 4 bases from V and 6 bases from J, with 9 bases in between. The CDR3 has 12 residues. For the CDR3, the DNA is TGTGCCAGCAGCATGGACGGCGATACGCAGTATTTT. Amino acid sequence: CASSMDGDTQYF.

The rearrangement links TRBV13 to TRBJ2-1; D perhaps matches TRBD2 (5 bases). This CDR3 region has 16 residues. Trimming took off 7 bases at V and 5 bases at J, with 21 bases between the two ends. CDR1 is PRHDT and CDR2 is FYEKMQ in the germline V gene (reference sequence). This CDR3 is CASTLTSGIGNNEQFF. CDR3 in DNA: TGTGCCAGCACCCTTACCTCCGGGATTGGGAACAATGAGCAGTTCTTC.

The chain couples TRBV27 to TRBJ2-7; no reliable D call. Germline loops: CDR1 MNHEY, CDR2 SMNVEV (reference sequence). V dropped 8 bases and J dropped 5 bases, with 22 bases sitting between them. The CDR3 is 15 residues long. CDR3 region: CASLPDRTKSHEQYF. As DNA, the CDR3 is TGTGCCAGCCTACCCGACCGGACCAAATCCCACGAGCAGTACTTC.

CDR3 loop: CASSRTGYHFGELFF. CDR3 nucleotides: TGTGCCAGCAGCCGGACAGGGTATCATTTCGGGGAGCTGTTTTTT. The J gene is TRBJ2-2, the V gene TRBV6-2 or TRBV6-3, with 8 bases fitting TRBD1. Losses at the gene ends were 6 bases for V and 7 bases for J; bases not matched to a gene: 10. The CDR3 length is 15 residues. Germline V gene lookup returns CDR1 MNHEY and CDR2 SVGEGT.

The chain uses TRBV5-4 and TRBJ1-3; unclear D gene. V lost 0 bases and J lost 1, with 5 bases in between. The CDR3 consists of 14 residues. CDR1 is SGHNT and CDR2 is YYREEE in the germline V gene (reference sequence). CDR3 region: CASSLAGSGNTIYF. The CDR3 DNA reads as TGTGCCAGCAGCTTGGCTGGGTCTGGAAACACCATATATTTT.

Remarks on this clone: The same CDR3 can be traced to other DNA sequences in this sample. This chain links TRBV6-2 or TRBV6-3 with TRBJ2-1; 10 positions match TRBD2. CDR3 length: 15 amino acids. Germline-derived CDR1 and CDR2 are MNHEY and SVGEGT. V trimming: 2 bases; J trimming: 3 bases; junction bases outside the gene matches: 1. The CDR3 is CASSYGLAVYNEQFF. CDR3 coding DNA: TGTGCCAGCAGTTACGGACTAGCGGTCTACAATGAGCAGTTCTTC.

The chain employs TRBV29-1 and TRBJ1-1; the D is unclear. The V gene lost 5 bases and the J gene lost 0 bases, with 4 bases spanning the gap. CDR1 and CDR2 (germline): SQVTM, ANQGSEA. CDR3 length: 11 residues. CDR3 sequence (DNA): TGCAGCGTTCAGTTGAACACTGAAGCTTTCTTT. This gives the protein CSVQLNTEAFF.

V and J are TRBV6-2 or TRBV6-3 and TRBJ2-3; 7 bases match TRBD1. Trimming cost V 4 bases and J 1 base; bases outside gene matches: 8. The germline CDR1 and CDR2 sequences are MNHEY and SVGEGT. The CDR3 sequence is 16 residues long. The CDR3 nucleotides are TGTGCCAGCAGTTTAAGACAGGGTGGGGGCACAGATACGCAGTATTTT. Residues: CASSLRQGGGTDTQYF.

The V call is TRBV19, the J call TRBJ2-7, with TRBD2 matching over 12 bases. V gave up 6 bases and J gave up 0 bases; unmatched junction bases: 9. CDR3 size: 17 residues. CDR1 is LNHDA, CDR2 SQIVND, per germline (reference sequence). CDR3 DNA: TGTGCCAGTAGCCCCGGGACTAGCGGGCTGAGCTCCTACGAGCAGTACTTC. Its protein is CASSPGTSGLSSYEQYF.